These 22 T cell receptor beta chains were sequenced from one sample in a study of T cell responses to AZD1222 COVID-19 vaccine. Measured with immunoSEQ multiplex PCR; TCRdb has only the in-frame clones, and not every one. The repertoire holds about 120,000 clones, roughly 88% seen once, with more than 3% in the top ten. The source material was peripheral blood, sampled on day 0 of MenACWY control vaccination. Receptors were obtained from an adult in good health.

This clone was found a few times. CDR3 sequence: CASSLEDRVSYEQYF. The CDR3, as DNA: TGCGCCAGCAGCTTGGAGGACAGGGTCTCCTACGAGCAGTACTTC. V is TRBV5-1 and J is TRBJ2-7, with 8 positions matching TRBD1. J gave up 0 bases and V 0 bases, and 2 bases lay outside the gene matches. Looked up from germline, CDR1 is SGHRS and CDR2 is YFSETQ. The CDR3 covers 15 residues. Using reference TRBV5-1 and TRBJ2-7 for the parts outside the CDR3, the full variable domain is KAGVTQTPRYLIKTRGQQVTLSCSPISGHRSVSWYQQTPGQGLQFLFEYFSETQRNKGNFPGRFSGRQFSNSRSEMNVSTLELGDSALYLCASSLEDRVSYEQYFGPGTRLTVT.

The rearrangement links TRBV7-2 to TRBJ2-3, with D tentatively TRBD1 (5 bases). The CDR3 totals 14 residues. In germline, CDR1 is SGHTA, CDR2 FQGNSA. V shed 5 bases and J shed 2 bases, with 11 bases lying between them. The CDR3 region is CASSPQVDTDTQYF. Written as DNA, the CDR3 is TGTGCCAGCAGCCCACAGGTGGACACAGATACGCAGTATTTT.

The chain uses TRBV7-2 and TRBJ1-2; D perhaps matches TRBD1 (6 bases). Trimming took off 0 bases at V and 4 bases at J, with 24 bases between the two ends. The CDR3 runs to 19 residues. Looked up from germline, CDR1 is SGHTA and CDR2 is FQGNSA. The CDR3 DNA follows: TGTGCCAGCAGCTTAGCATCGTCGGGGGCAGGTCTATTGGCCTATGGCTACACCTTC. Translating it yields CASSLASSGAGLLAYGYTF. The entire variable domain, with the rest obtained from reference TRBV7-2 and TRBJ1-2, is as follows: GAGVSQSPSNKVTEKGKDVELRCDPISGHTALYWYRQSLGQGLEFLIYFQGNSAPDKSGLPSDRFSAERTGGSVSTLTIQRTQQEDSAVYLCASSLASSGAGLLAYGYTFGSGTRLTVV.

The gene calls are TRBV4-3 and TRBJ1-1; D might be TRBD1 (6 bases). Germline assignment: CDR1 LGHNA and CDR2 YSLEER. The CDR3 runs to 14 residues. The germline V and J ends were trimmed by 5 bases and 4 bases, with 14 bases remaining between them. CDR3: CASSYGRGGTEAFF. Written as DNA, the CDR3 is TGCGCCAGCAGCTACGGCAGGGGTGGCACTGAAGCTTTCTTT.

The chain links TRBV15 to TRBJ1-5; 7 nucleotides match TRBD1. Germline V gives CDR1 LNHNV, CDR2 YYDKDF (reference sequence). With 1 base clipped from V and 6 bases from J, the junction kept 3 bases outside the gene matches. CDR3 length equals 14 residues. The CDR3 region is CATSRGGQPQPQHF. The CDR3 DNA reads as TGTGCCACCAGCAGAGGGGGACAGCCTCAGCCCCAGCATTTT.

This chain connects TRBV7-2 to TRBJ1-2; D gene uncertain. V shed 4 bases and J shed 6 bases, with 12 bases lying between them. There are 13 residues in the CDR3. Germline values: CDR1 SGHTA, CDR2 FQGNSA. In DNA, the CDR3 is TGTGCCAGCAGCTCTCTCCTGGGGAATGGCTACACCTTC. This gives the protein CASSSLLGNGYTF. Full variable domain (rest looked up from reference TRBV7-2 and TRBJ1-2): GAGVSQSPSNKVTEKGKDVELRCDPISGHTALYWYRQSLGQGLEFLIYFQGNSAPDKSGLPSDRFSAERTGGSVSTLTIQRTQQEDSAVYLCASSSLLGNGYTFGSGTRLTVV.

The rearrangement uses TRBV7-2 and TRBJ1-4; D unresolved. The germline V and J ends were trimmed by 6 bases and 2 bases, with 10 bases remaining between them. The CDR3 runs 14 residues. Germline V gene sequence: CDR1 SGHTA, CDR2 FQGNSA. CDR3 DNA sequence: TGTGCCAGCAGGTCCTACGGGACTAATGAAAAACTGTTTTTT. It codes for CASRSYGTNEKLFF. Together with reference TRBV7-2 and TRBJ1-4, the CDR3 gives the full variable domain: GAGVSQSPSNKVTEKGKDVELRCDPISGHTALYWYRQSLGQGLEFLIYFQGNSAPDKSGLPSDRFSAERTGGSVSTLTIQRTQQEDSAVYLCASRSYGTNEKLFFGSGTQLSVL.

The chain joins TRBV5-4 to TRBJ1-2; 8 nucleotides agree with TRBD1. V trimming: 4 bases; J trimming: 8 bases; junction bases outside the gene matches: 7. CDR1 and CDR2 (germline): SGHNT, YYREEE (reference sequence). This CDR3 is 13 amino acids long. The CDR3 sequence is CASSTLAGGGYTF. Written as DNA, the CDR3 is TGTGCCAGCAGCACGTTAGCAGGGGGCGGCTACACCTTC.

The CDR3 region has the DNA TGTGCCAGCAGCGTAGGGGGTTGGGGCGGTGGAGCCAAAAACATTCAGTACTTC. Translation: CASSVGGWGGGAKNIQYF. This chain uses TRBV9 with TRBJ2-4, with TRBD1 as a possible D gene (5 bases). The CDR3 runs 18 residues. From germline, CDR1 is SGDLS and CDR2 YYNGEE. Between the trimmed V and J ends, which lost 0 bases and 0 bases, there was a span of 16 bases.

The chain's CDR3 is CASSTGTAISAKLFF. CDR3 DNA sequence: TGTGCCAGCAGCACCGGGACAGCAATTTCGGCAAAACTGTTTTTT. The J gene is TRBJ1-4, the V gene TRBV7-9; 7 bases align to TRBD1. The ends lost 5 bases at V and 10 bases at J; junction bases unmatched: 13. Germline CDR1 reads SEHNR; CDR2 reads FQNEAQ (reference sequence). This CDR3 contains 15 residues.

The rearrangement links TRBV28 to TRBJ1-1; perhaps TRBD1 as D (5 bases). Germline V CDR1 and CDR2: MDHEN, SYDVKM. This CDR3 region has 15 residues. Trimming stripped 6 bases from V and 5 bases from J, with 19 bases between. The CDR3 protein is CASSLTAAGRTEAFF. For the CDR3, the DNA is TGTGCCAGCAGCCTTACGGCGGCAGGGCGGACTGAAGCTTTCTTT.

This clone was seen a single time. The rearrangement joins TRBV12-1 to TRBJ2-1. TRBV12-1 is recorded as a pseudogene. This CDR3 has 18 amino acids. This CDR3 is CASSFVGGRGCSYNEQFF. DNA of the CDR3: TGTGCCAGCAGCTTCGTGGGGGGCAGGGGATGCTCCTACAATGAGCAGTTCTTC.

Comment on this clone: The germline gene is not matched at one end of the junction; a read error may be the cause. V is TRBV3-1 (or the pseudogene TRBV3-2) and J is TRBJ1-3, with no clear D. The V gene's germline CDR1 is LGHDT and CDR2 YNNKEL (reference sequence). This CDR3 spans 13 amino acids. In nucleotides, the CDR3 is TGTGCCAGCAGGCAAGGGATATCGGACACCATATATTTT. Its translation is CASRQGISDTIYF.

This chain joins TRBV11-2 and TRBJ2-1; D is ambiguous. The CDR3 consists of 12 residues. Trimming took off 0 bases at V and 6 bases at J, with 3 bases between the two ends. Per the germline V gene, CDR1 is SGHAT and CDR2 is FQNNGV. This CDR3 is CASSLDVNEQFF. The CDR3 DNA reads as TGTGCCAGCAGCTTAGACGTCAATGAGCAGTTCTTC.

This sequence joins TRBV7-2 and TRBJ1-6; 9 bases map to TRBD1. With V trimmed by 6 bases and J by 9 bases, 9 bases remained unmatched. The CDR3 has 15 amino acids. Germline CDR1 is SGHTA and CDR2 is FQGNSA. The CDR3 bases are TGTGCCAGCAGTCGACCCGGGACAGGGAGTTCACCCCTCCACTTT. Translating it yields CASSRPGTGSSPLHF.

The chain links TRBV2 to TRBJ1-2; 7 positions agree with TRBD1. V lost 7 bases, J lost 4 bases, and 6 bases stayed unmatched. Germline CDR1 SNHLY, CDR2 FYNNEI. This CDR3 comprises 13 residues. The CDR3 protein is CASMRQGPYGYTF. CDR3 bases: TGTGCCAGCATGCGACAGGGTCCCTATGGCTACACCTTC.

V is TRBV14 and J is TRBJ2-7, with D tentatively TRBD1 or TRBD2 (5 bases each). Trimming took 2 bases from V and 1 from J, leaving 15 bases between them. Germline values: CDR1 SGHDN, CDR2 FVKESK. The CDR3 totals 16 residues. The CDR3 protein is CASSQMGDGRSYEQYF. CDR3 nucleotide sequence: TGTGCCAGCAGCCAAATGGGGGACGGAAGGTCCTACGAGCAGTACTTC. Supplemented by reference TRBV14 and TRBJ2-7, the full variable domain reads EAGVTQFPSHSVIEKGQTVTLRCDPISGHDNLYWYRRVMGKEIKFLLHFVKESKQDESGMPNNRFLAERTGGTYSTLKVQPAELEDSGVYFCASSQMGDGRSYEQYFGPGTRLTVT.

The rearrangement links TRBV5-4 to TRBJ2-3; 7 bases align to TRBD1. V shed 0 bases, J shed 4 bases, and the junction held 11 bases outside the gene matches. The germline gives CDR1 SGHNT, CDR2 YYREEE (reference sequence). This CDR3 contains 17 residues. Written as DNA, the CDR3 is TGTGCCAGCAGCTTGGACCTGCAGGGGGTCAAATCAGATACGCAGTATTTT. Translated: CASSLDLQGVKSDTQYF.

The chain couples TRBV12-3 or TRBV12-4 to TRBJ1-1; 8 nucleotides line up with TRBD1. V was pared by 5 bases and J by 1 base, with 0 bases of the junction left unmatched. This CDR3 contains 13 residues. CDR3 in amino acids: CASSGQGNTEAFF. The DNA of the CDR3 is TGTGCCAGCAGTGGACAGGGGAACACTGAAGCTTTCTTT.

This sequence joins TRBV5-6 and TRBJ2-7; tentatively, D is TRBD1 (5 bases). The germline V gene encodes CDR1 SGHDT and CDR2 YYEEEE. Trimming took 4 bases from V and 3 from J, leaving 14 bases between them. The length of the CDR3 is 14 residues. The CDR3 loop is CASSARQILYEQYF. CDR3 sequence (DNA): TGTGCCAGCAGCGCCCGACAGATACTCTACGAGCAGTACTTC.

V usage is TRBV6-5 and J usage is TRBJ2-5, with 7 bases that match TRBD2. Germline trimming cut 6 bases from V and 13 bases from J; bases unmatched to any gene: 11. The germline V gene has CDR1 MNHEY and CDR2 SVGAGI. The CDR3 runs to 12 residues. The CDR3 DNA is TGTGCCAGCAGCCTTCCGGGACTACCCTCGTACTTC. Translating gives CASSLPGLPSYF.

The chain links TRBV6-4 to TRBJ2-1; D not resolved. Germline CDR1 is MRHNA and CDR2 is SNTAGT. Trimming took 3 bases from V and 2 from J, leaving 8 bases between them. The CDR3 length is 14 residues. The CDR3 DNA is TGTGCCAGCAGTGAGGATCCGACCTACAATGAGCAGTTCTTC. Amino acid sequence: CASSEDPTYNEQFF.